The entry that follows covers one T cell receptor (beta chain) sequence. Its specificity is not known. The data belong to a study of T cells in tuberculosis. Turning to the study itself: CD1B tetramers identified T cells specific for mycobacterial lipid GMM. Study-level findings and limits: The TCR-beta difference was not significant; alpha differences partly reflected length.

Only in-frame clones appear in the TCRdb table, and some are missing; sequencing was by immunoSEQ multiplex PCR. The sample holds under 35,000 clones, roughly 95% seen once. The CDR3 is made up of 14 amino acids. V lost 5 bases, J lost 0 bases, and 10 bases lay in between. Germline V gives CDR1 MGHDK, CDR2 SYGVNS. What was sequenced was PBMCs. The chain links TRBV25-1 to TRBJ1-2; D is ambiguous. The receptor was isolated from a donor aged 5 to 30 with latent tuberculosis or without tuberculosis infection. The CDR3 reads CASSSEGSNYGYTF. CDR3 in DNA: TGTGCCAGCAGTTCCGAGGGATCTAACTATGGCTACACCTTC.